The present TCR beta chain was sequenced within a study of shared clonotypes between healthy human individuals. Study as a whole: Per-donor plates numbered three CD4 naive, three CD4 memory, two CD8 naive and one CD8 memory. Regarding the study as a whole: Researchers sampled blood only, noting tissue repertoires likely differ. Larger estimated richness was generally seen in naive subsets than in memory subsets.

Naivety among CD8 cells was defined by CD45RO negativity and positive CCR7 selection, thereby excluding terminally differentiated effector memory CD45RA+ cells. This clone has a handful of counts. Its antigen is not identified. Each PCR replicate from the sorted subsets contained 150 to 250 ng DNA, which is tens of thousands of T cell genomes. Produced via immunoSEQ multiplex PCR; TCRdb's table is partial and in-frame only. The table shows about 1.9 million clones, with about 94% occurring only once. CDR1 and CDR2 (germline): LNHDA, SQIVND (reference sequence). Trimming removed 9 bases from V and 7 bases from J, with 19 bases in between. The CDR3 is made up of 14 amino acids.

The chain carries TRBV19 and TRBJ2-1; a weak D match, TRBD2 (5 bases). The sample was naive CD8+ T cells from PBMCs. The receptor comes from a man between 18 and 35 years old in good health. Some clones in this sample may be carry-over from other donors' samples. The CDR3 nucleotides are TGTGCCAGCCGTCCCACGGGGAATGGGAATGAGCAGTTCTTC. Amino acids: CASRPTGNGNEQFF.